This T cell receptor (beta chain) was observed in a study of breast tumors, draining lymph nodes, adjacent tissues. This clonotype was recorded once. TCRdb called the multiplex PCR reads again in MiXCR, with one record for every CDR3 protein. The profile shows about 15,000 distinct CDR3 sequences, roughly 52% of them singletons. Sample: tumor-adjacent breast tissue. The sequence derives from a female donor with breast cancer. Some clones in this sample may be carry-over from other donors' samples.

CDR3 nucleotide sequence: TGTGCCAGCAGCGAGGGGAGGGAGCAGTACTTC. This encodes CASSEGREQYF. The chain carries TRBV2 and TRBJ2-7; tentative D call: TRBD2 (6 bases). Germline V gene lookup returns CDR1 SNHLY and CDR2 FYNNEI. V lost 6 bases and J lost 7, with 10 bases in between. CDR3 length equals 11 residues.